This T cell receptor (beta chain) was recorded in a study of blood T cell repertoires in COVID-19. The overall study: PBMCs, B-cell-depleted T cells, or T cells provided the cDNA or gDNA that made up the material.

The V end was cut by 5 bases, the J end by 2 bases, with 9 bases between. The CDR3 runs to 13 residues. The germline V gene encodes CDR1 SGHAT and CDR2 FQDESV (reference sequence). Per the original data handling: Amplified reference gene primers provided the basis for estimating nucleated cell counts. The table came from immunoSEQ multiplex PCR; TCRdb's copy has only in-frame clones and leaves some out. The V and J calls and clone size are taken from that table; D and trimming were inferred from the DNA. The data show 200,000 to 250,000 clones, 80% to 90% seen once. The sequence was collected from a man aged 30-40 years who had recovered from COVID-19. The specimen was peripheral blood. J is TRBJ1-1 and V is TRBV11-1; TRBD1 is a possible D gene (5 bases). CDR3 nucleotide sequence: TGTGCCAGCAGCCGCCAGGGTAACACTGAAGCTTTCTTT. Encoded protein: CASSRQGNTEAFF. The whole variable domain, remainder taken from reference TRBV11-1 and TRBJ1-1, is EAEVAQSPRYKITEKSQAVAFWCDPISGHATLYWYRQILGQGPELLVQFQDESVVDDSQLPKDRFSAERLKGVDSTLKIQPAELGDSAMYLCASSRQGNTEAFFGQGTRLTVV.